These T cell receptor beta chains were read from a single sample in a study of blood T cell repertoires in COVID-19. Measured with immunoSEQ multiplex PCR; TCRdb has only the in-frame clones, and not every one. The profile shows fewer than 200,000 clones, 70% to 85% of them singletons. Sample: peripheral blood. Receptor source: a man aged 55 to 70 who had recovered from COVID-19. Each CDR3 is given with its conserved first and last residue. The order of the fields is clone size, V gene, D gene, J gene, CDR3 protein, CDR3 DNA. D genes are given only for firm matches. Only some rows state a clone size, as once, few, many or a class for expanded clones.

clone_size: .
v_call: TRBV19
d_call: .
j_call: TRBJ1-2
cdr3_aa: CASSPGDYGYTF
cdr3_nt: TGTGCCAGTAGTCCGGGGGACTATGGCTACACCTTC

clone_size: .
v_call: TRBV18
d_call: .
j_call: TRBJ1-2
cdr3_aa: CASSPAVSGPGVYGYTF
cdr3_nt: TGTGCCAGCTCACCAGCAGTCTCAGGGCCGGGGGTCTATGGCTACACCTTC

clone_size: .
v_call: TRBV18
d_call: .
j_call: TRBJ2-7
cdr3_aa: CASSPPYMSHEQYF
cdr3_nt: TGTGCCAGCTCACCACCGTACATGTCACACGAGCAGTACTTC

clone_size: .
v_call: TRBV5-4
d_call: TRBD1
j_call: TRBJ1-1
cdr3_aa: CASSLPRQGTEAFF
cdr3_nt: TGTGCCAGCAGCTTGCCACGACAGGGGACTGAAGCTTTCTTT

clone_size: once
v_call: TRBV7-2
d_call: TRBD1
j_call: TRBJ2-7
cdr3_aa: CASKPTSTGAYEQYF
cdr3_nt: TGTGCCAGCAAACCGACCTCGACAGGGGCCTACGAGCAGTACTTC

clone_size: .
v_call: TRBV5-4
d_call: TRBD1
j_call: TRBJ2-1
cdr3_aa: CATHPHGQGNEQFF
cdr3_nt: TGTGCCACCCACCCCCACGGACAGGGGAATGAGCAGTTCTTC

clone_size: .
v_call: TRBV4-2
d_call: .
j_call: TRBJ2-1
cdr3_aa: CASSQEGGANAYNEQFF
cdr3_nt: TGTGCCAGCAGCCAAGAGGGAGGAGCGAACGCCTACAATGAGCAGTTCTTC

clone_size: .
v_call: TRBV30
d_call: .
j_call: TRBJ2-7
cdr3_aa: CAWSGTPYEQYF
cdr3_nt: TGTGCCTGGAGCGGTACTCCCTACGAGCAGTACTTC

clone_size: once
v_call: TRBV5-1
d_call: TRBD2
j_call: TRBJ2-3
cdr3_aa: CASSLARTSGSTDTQYF
cdr3_nt: TGCGCCAGCAGCTTGGCTAGAACTAGCGGGTCAACAGATACGCAGTATTTT

clone_size: .
v_call: TRBV7-2
d_call: .
j_call: TRBJ2-5
cdr3_aa: CASSSGQIQETQYF
cdr3_nt: TGTGCCAGCAGCTCTGGACAGATCCAAGAGACCCAGTACTTC

clone_size: .
v_call: TRBV6-5
d_call: .
j_call: TRBJ1-6
cdr3_aa: CASIPQAGPISPLHF
cdr3_nt: TGTGCCAGCATTCCGCAGGCAGGGCCTATTTCGCCCCTCCACTTT

clone_size: .
v_call: TRBV2
d_call: TRBD1
j_call: TRBJ1-2
cdr3_aa: CASSRQGAEYGYTF
cdr3_nt: TGTGCCAGCAGTCGACAGGGGGCGGAATATGGCTACACCTTC

clone_size: once
v_call: TRBV13
d_call: TRBD2
j_call: TRBJ2-3
cdr3_aa: CASSLRRETTDTQYF
cdr3_nt: TGTGCCAGCAGCCTTAGGCGGGAGACCACAGATACGCAGTATTTT

clone_size: .
v_call: TRBV5-4
d_call: TRBD1
j_call: TRBJ1-2
cdr3_aa: CASSLQGINGYTF
cdr3_nt: TGTGCCAGCAGCTTACAGGGGATCAATGGCTACACCTTC

clone_size: once
v_call: TRBV3-1/TRBV3-2
d_call: TRBD1
j_call: TRBJ1-5
cdr3_aa: CASSHGAGGPRQPQHF
cdr3_nt: TGTGCCAGCAGCCATGGGGCAGGGGGCCCCCGACAGCCCCAGCATTTT

clone_size: .
v_call: TRBV6-4
d_call: TRBD2
j_call: TRBJ2-1
cdr3_aa: CASSDLAGAPYNEQFF
cdr3_nt: TGTGCCAGCAGTGACTTAGCGGGGGCCCCCTACAATGAGCAGTTCTTC

clone_size: .
v_call: TRBV14
d_call: .
j_call: TRBJ1-2
cdr3_aa: CASSQQGYYGYTF
cdr3_nt: TGTGCCAGCAGCCAGCAGGGGTACTATGGCTACACCTTC

clone_size: .
v_call: TRBV19
d_call: .
j_call: TRBJ2-3
cdr3_aa: CASSIGQGVADTQYF
cdr3_nt: TGTGCCAGTAGTATAGGGCAGGGTGTTGCAGATACGCAGTATTTT

clone_size: .
v_call: TRBV18
d_call: TRBD1
j_call: TRBJ2-3
cdr3_aa: CASSPETGQDTQYF
cdr3_nt: TGTGCCAGCTCACCAGAGACAGGGCAGGACACGCAGTATTTT

clone_size: .
v_call: TRBV5-1
d_call: .
j_call: TRBJ1-6
cdr3_aa: CASSLDPRRGIGSPLHF
cdr3_nt: TGCGCCAGCAGCTTGGATCCGCGCAGGGGTATTGGGTCACCCCTCCACTTT

clone_size: once
v_call: TRBV3-1/TRBV3-2
d_call: TRBD1
j_call: TRBJ1-4
cdr3_aa: CASSPRTGRSTNEKLFF
cdr3_nt: TGTGCCAGCAGCCCGAGGACAGGGAGATCAACTAATGAAAAACTGTTTTTT

clone_size: .
v_call: TRBV24-1
d_call: TRBD1
j_call: TRBJ2-3
cdr3_aa: CATSDLVRGRADTQYF
cdr3_nt: TGTGCCACCAGTGATTTGGTCAGGGGGCGTGCAGATACGCAGTATTTT

clone_size: .
v_call: TRBV3-1/TRBV3-2
d_call: .
j_call: TRBJ2-7
cdr3_aa: CASSQGSSPSSYEQYF
cdr3_nt: TGTGCCAGCAGCCAAGGATCCTCTCCCAGCTCCTACGAGCAGTACTTC

clone_size: .
v_call: TRBV6-1
d_call: .
j_call: TRBJ2-7
cdr3_aa: CASSENDLGRDEQYF
cdr3_nt: TGTGCCAGCAGTGAAAACGATCTGGGCAGGGACGAGCAGTACTTC

clone_size: .
v_call: TRBV19
d_call: TRBD1
j_call: TRBJ1-6
cdr3_aa: CASSSQDRGFSPLHF
cdr3_nt: TGTGCCAGTAGTTCGCAGGACAGGGGATTTTCACCCCTCCACTTT

clone_size: .
v_call: TRBV18
d_call: TRBD2
j_call: TRBJ2-5
cdr3_aa: CASSPRLAGDEETQYF
cdr3_nt: TGTGCCAGCTCGCCCCGACTAGCGGGGGACGAAGAGACCCAGTACTTC

clone_size: .
v_call: TRBV27
d_call: .
j_call: TRBJ1-1
cdr3_aa: CASRQGNTEAFF
cdr3_nt: TGTGCCAGCAGGCAGGGAAACACTGAAGCTTTCTTT

clone_size: .
v_call: TRBV12-3/TRBV12-4
d_call: .
j_call: TRBJ1-2
cdr3_aa: CASSLGHSDGYTF
cdr3_nt: TGTGCCAGCAGTTTAGGACATAGTGATGGCTACACCTTC

clone_size: .
v_call: TRBV19
d_call: .
j_call: TRBJ2-7
cdr3_aa: CASSPQGAEQYF
cdr3_nt: TGTGCCAGTAGCCCCCAGGGCGCCGAGCAGTACTTC

clone_size: .
v_call: TRBV27
d_call: .
j_call: TRBJ2-3
cdr3_aa: CASSADPLGADTQYF
cdr3_nt: TGTGCCAGCAGTGCAGACCCTTTAGGGGCAGATACGCAGTATTTT

clone_size: .
v_call: TRBV27
d_call: TRBD1
j_call: TRBJ2-7
cdr3_aa: CASSLRETGTYEQYF
cdr3_nt: TGTGCCAGCAGTTTAAGAGAGACAGGGACCTACGAGCAGTACTTC

clone_size: .
v_call: TRBV9
d_call: TRBD1
j_call: TRBJ2-5
cdr3_aa: CASSTMDRARGTQYF
cdr3_nt: TGTGCCAGCAGCACGATGGACAGGGCTCGGGGGACCCAGTACTTC

clone_size: many
v_call: TRBV7-2
d_call: .
j_call: TRBJ1-1
cdr3_aa: CASSLDRDTEAFF
cdr3_nt: TGTGCCAGCAGCTTAGACCGGGACACTGAAGCTTTCTTT

clone_size: .
v_call: TRBV19
d_call: .
j_call: TRBJ1-2
cdr3_aa: CASSINSPSYGYTF
cdr3_nt: TGTGCCAGTAGTATCAACAGCCCCTCTTATGGCTACACCTTC

clone_size: .
v_call: TRBV14
d_call: .
j_call: TRBJ2-7
cdr3_aa: CASSQFTNSYEQYF
cdr3_nt: TGTGCCAGCAGCCAGTTTACAAACTCCTACGAGCAGTACTTC

clone_size: once
v_call: TRBV5-5
d_call: TRBD1
j_call: TRBJ1-4
cdr3_aa: CASSLGTGGTTNEKLFF
cdr3_nt: TGTGCCAGCAGCTTGGGGACAGGGGGCACAACTAATGAAAAACTGTTTTTT

clone_size: .
v_call: TRBV20-1
d_call: TRBD2
j_call: TRBJ2-7
cdr3_aa: CSSGVYEQYF
cdr3_nt: TGCAGTAGCGGGGTTTACGAGCAGTACTTC

clone_size: .
v_call: TRBV30
d_call: .
j_call: TRBJ1-3
cdr3_aa: CAWSMGGVGNTIYF
cdr3_nt: TGTGCCTGGAGTATGGGAGGAGTGGGAAACACCATATATTTT

clone_size: .
v_call: TRBV5-1
d_call: .
j_call: TRBJ2-7
cdr3_aa: CASSSEGAPYEQYF
cdr3_nt: TGCGCCAGCAGCTCGGAGGGGGCTCCCTACGAGCAGTACTTC

clone_size: .
v_call: TRBV3-1/TRBV3-2
d_call: .
j_call: TRBJ1-6
cdr3_aa: CASSRRSSSYNSPLHF
cdr3_nt: TGTGCCAGCAGCCGGAGAAGTAGCTCCTATAATTCACCCCTCCACTTT

clone_size: .
v_call: TRBV28
d_call: TRBD2
j_call: TRBJ2-7
cdr3_aa: CASRASGGFYEQYF
cdr3_nt: TGTGCCAGCAGGGCTAGCGGGGGGTTCTACGAGCAGTACTTC

clone_size: .
v_call: TRBV7-2
d_call: .
j_call: TRBJ1-1
cdr3_aa: CASSSTGSGTEAFF
cdr3_nt: TGTGCCAGCAGTTCAACAGGGTCAGGCACTGAAGCTTTCTTT

clone_size: .
v_call: TRBV6-4
d_call: TRBD1
j_call: TRBJ1-5
cdr3_aa: CASSTDRDQPQHF
cdr3_nt: TGTGCCAGCAGTACCGACAGGGATCAGCCCCAGCATTTT